This record covers a single T cell receptor beta chain. The target antigen is unknown. The source of the sample is a study of early T cells in non-severe SARS-CoV-2 infection. Study-level points and caveats: Anti-spike CD8 specificities were favored by VDJdb matching, whose results missed private and CD4 specificities.

TCRdb fed the 5' RACE reads into MiXCR, producing one record per CDR3 protein. The repertoire consists of about 61,000 distinct CDR3 sequences, with approximately 12% occurring once and the leading ten covering more than 0.9%. This CDR3 is 16 amino acids long. Germline V CDR1 and CDR2: KGHDR, SFDVKD. V was clipped by 9 bases and J by 8 bases; unmatched bases: 19. The chain carries TRBV24-1 and TRBJ2-3; TRBD1 aligns across 7 bases. The clonotype originates from an adult who was a healthcare worker with PCR-confirmed SARS-CoV-2 infection or an uninfected control (not recorded which). The donor label of this sample is uncertain. The material sequenced was whole blood, taken at baseline. The CDR3 sequence: CATGGQWTGGYVTQYF. DNA of the CDR3: TGTGCCACCGGAGGACAATGGACAGGAGGTTATGTTACGCAGTATTTT.